These 28 T cell receptor beta chains originate from one sample sequenced in a study of post-analysis software for immune sequencing data. Study-level results: Included in a set of roughly five TRBV segments more frequent in patients than controls were TRBV5-6, TRBV5-1 and TRBV20-1.

Every TCR beta cDNA library bore unique molecular identifiers. MiXCR was run by TCRdb on the PCR reads, yielding one entry per CDR3 protein. Of 450,000 or so distinct CDR3 sequences listed, nearly 45% were seen once; the top ten hold 12%. These receptors have no known antigen. The material sequenced was blood. The receptors stem from a girl aged 5 to 17 with multiple sclerosis.

This chain joins TRBV4-1 and TRBJ2-3; TRBD2 aligns across 7 bases. Trimming removed 1 base from V and 0 bases from J; junction bases left unmatched: 4. The CDR3 is 16 residues long. The germline V gene encodes CDR1 MGHRA and CDR2 YSYEKL. CDR3 DNA: TGCGCCAGCAGCCAAGCTAGCGGTTCTAGCACAGATACGCAGTATTTT. Amino acids: CASSQASGSSTDTQYF.

This rearrangement joins TRBV15 to TRBJ1-2; TRBD1 aligns across 7 bases. The trim removed 1 base at V and 4 bases at J, leaving 6 bases unmatched. Germline CDR1 is LNHNV and CDR2 is YYDKDF (reference sequence). The CDR3 sequence is 15 residues long. In DNA, the CDR3 is TGTGCCACCAGCAGAGGCCCGGACAGGACCTATGGCTACACCTTC. Its translation: CATSRGPDRTYGYTF.

The J gene is TRBJ2-3, the V gene TRBV5-1; the D call may be TRBD1 or TRBD2 (5 bases each). Trimming took 4 bases from V and 5 from J, leaving 11 bases between them. Germline-derived CDR1 and CDR2 are SGHRS and YFSETQ. The CDR3 runs to 13 residues. CDR3 DNA: TGCGCCAGCAGCCGGGACCGAGAAGATACGCAGTATTTT. It codes for CASSRDREDTQYF.

This clonotype has just one count. The chain employs TRBV5-5 and TRBJ1-2; TRBD1 is a possible D gene (5 bases). The V end lost 1 base, the J end lost 6 bases, and 22 bases lay between the germline ends. Per the germline V gene, CDR1 is SGHKS and CDR2 is YYEKEE (reference sequence). The CDR3 contains 17 residues. The CDR3 region is CASSLWTLLNPTDGYTF. The CDR3, as DNA: TGTGCCAGCAGCTTGTGGACACTACTTAATCCTACGGATGGCTACACCTTC.

The chain couples TRBV2 to TRBJ2-3; TRBD1 is a possible D gene (6 bases). This CDR3 region has 13 residues. Trimming cost V 6 bases and J 5 bases, with 12 bases left between them. Germline CDR1 reads SNHLY; CDR2 reads FYNNEI. CDR3 residues: CASRTGPRDTQYF. The CDR3 DNA is TGTGCCAGCAGGACAGGTCCCCGAGATACGCAGTATTTT. Drawing the rest from reference TRBV2 and TRBJ2-3, the complete variable domain is EPEVTQTPSHQVTQMGQEVILRCVPISNHLYFYWYRQILGQKVEFLVSFYNNEISEKSEIFDDQFSVERPDGSNFTLKIRSTKLEDSAMYFCASRTGPRDTQYFGPGTRLTVL.

The chain combines TRBV12-3 or TRBV12-4 with TRBJ1-2; D perhaps matches TRBD1 (5 bases). The CDR3 runs to 16 residues. Trimming left V 4 bases short and J 4 bases short, with 19 bases between. The CDR3: CASSSLRGIRRYGYTF. CDR3 nucleotides: TGTGCCAGCAGTTCCCTCCGGGGCATCCGACGCTATGGCTACACCTTC.

The chain recombines TRBV12-3 or TRBV12-4 with TRBJ2-1; 11 bases line up with TRBD2. V dropped 4 bases and J dropped 4; count of bases not matched to a gene: 9. CDR3 size: 17 residues. CDR3 region: CASSSHRLAGIYNEQFF. DNA of the CDR3: TGTGCCAGCAGTTCTCACCGACTAGCGGGAATATACAATGAGCAGTTCTTC.

CDR3 nucleotides: TGTGCCAGCAGCCCTTCTGTGTGGCGGGAGACCCAGTACTTC. Residues: CASSPSVWRETQYF. V gene TRBV14 combines with J gene TRBJ2-5; D gene uncertain. The V end lost 4 bases, the J end lost 5 bases, and 14 bases lay between the germline ends. The CDR3 is 14 amino acids. Germline V gene lookup returns CDR1 SGHDN and CDR2 FVKESK.

The chain carries TRBV3-1 and TRBJ2-1, with a tentative D call TRBD1 (6 bases). CDR1 and CDR2 from the germline V gene are LGHDT and YNNKEL (reference sequence). V shed 2 bases and J shed 5 bases, with 16 bases lying between them. CDR3 length: 16 amino acids. In nucleotides, the CDR3 is TGTGCCAGCAGCCAAATCAGGGGAGCCGTAAACAATGAGCAGTTCTTC. Its translation: CASSQIRGAVNNEQFF.

V usage is TRBV20-1 and J usage is TRBJ2-1; 7 bases are a match to TRBD2. The CDR3 is 13 residues long. Trimming took 6 bases from V and 5 from J; bases not matched to a gene: 7. Germline V lookup: CDR1 DFQATT, CDR2 SNEGSKA (reference sequence). This CDR3 reads CSAAGESNNEQFF. Here the CDR3 DNA reads TGCAGTGCCGCGGGGGAATCAAACAATGAGCAGTTCTTC.

This clonotype showed up just a few times. V is TRBV4-3 and J is TRBJ2-7, with TRBD1 matching 8 bases. CDR3 length: 16 residues. The germline CDR1 and CDR2 sequences are LGHNA and YSLEER. V was clipped by 3 bases and J by 4 bases; unmatched bases: 11. CDR3 DNA: TGCGCCAGCAGCCATTCGGCGACAGGGGAACTTTACGAGCAGTACTTC. This translates into CASSHSATGELYEQYF.

The chain uses TRBV28 and TRBJ2-5; 10 bases agree with TRBD2. The assigned J gene may be wrong: the sequence end matches TRBJ2-7 better. Germline-derived CDR1 and CDR2 are MDHEN and SYDVKM. The CDR3 consists of 14 residues. The CDR3 loop reads CASNDGTSADEQYF. The CDR3 nucleotides read TGTGCCAGCAACGACGGGACTAGCGCTGACGAGCAGTACTTC.

The chain combines TRBV5-1 with TRBJ2-1, with D possibly matching TRBD2 (6 bases). The germline CDR1 and CDR2 sequences are SGHRS and YFSETQ. CDR3 length equals 16 residues. V was trimmed by 0 bases and J by 7 bases, leaving 17 bases between them. CDR3 amino acids: CASSLEGGAFINEQFF. CDR3 DNA sequence: TGCGCCAGCAGCTTGGAGGGCGGGGCCTTTATTAATGAGCAGTTCTTC.

CDR3: CASSLGSRLAGVYEQYF. The CDR3 region has the DNA TGTGCCAGCAGCTTAGGCTCGAGACTAGCGGGGGTCTACGAGCAGTACTTC. The chain recombines TRBV7-8 with TRBJ2-7; 12 bases map to TRBD2. V lost 1 base and J lost 3; bases outside the gene matches: 7. Germline V gene sequence: CDR1 SGHVS, CDR2 FQNEAQ. There are 17 residues in the CDR3.

Only a few counts were recorded for this clonotype. The chain combines TRBV4-1 with TRBJ1-6; D possibly corresponds to TRBD1 (6 bases). The V gene's germline CDR1 is MGHRA and CDR2 YSYEKL. The CDR3 spans 17 residues. The V gene lost 0 bases and the J gene lost 6 bases, with 15 bases spanning the gap. This CDR3 is CASSQEVRQGINSPLHF. CDR3 DNA: TGCGCCAGCAGCCAAGAGGTCCGCCAGGGGATTAATTCACCCCTCCACTTT.

The chain joins TRBV24-1 to TRBJ2-2; 7 positions match TRBD2. Germline CDR1 is KGHDR and CDR2 is SFDVKD. V lost 10 bases to trimming and J lost 2 bases; unmatched junction nucleotides: 6. The CDR3 consists of 14 residues. This chain's CDR3 is CATGGTRNTGELFF. In DNA, the CDR3 is TGTGCCACGGGGGGGACTCGAAACACCGGGGAGCTGTTTTTT.

This clonotype was seen a handful of times. V is TRBV28 and J is TRBJ2-5; D possibly uses TRBD1 or TRBD2 (5 bases each). The V and J ends lost 6 bases and 5 bases respectively, with 22 bases between them. Looked up from germline, CDR1 is MDHEN and CDR2 is SYDVKM. The CDR3 contains 16 residues. The CDR3 spells CASRLYRDASPETQYF. The CDR3 DNA sequence: TGTGCCAGCAGACTATATCGGGACGCATCGCCGGAGACCCAGTACTTC.

In this sample, this clonotype turned up a few times. The chain carries TRBV18 and TRBJ2-1; TRBD2 agrees at 9 bases. V lost 4 bases and J lost 0; bases outside the gene matches: 4. Germline V gives CDR1 KGHSH, CDR2 LQKENI. The CDR3 covers 16 residues. The CDR3 DNA reads as TGTGCCAGCTCACTAGCGGGAGAGGACTCCTACAATGAGCAGTTCTTC. This sequence encodes CASSLAGEDSYNEQFF.

This clonotype was observed at least ten times. The rearrangement links TRBV20-1 to TRBJ2-1; 11 bases are shared with TRBD2. J was trimmed by 7 bases and V by 0 bases; bases with no gene match: 17. CDR1 is DFQATT and CDR2 is SNEGSKA in the germline V gene (reference sequence). The CDR3 contains 19 residues. The CDR3 loop is CSARDTSGTSGGELNEQFF. CDR3 nucleotides: TGCAGTGCTAGAGACACGTCCGGGACTAGCGGAGGGGAATTGAATGAGCAGTTCTTC.

This rearrangement joins TRBV7-3 to TRBJ2-3, with D unclear. Between the trimmed V and J ends, which lost 3 bases and 1 base, there was a span of 5 bases. CDR1 is SGHTA, CDR2 FQGTGA, per germline. The CDR3 covers 13 residues. The CDR3 sequence: CASSFFGTDTQYF. CDR3 sequence (DNA): TGTGCCAGCAGCTTTTTTGGCACAGATACGCAGTATTTT. Full variable domain (rest looked up from reference TRBV7-3 and TRBJ2-3): GAGVSQTPSNKVTEKGKYVELRCDPISGHTALYWYRQSLGQGPEFLIYFQGTGAADDSGLPNDRFFAVRPEGSVSTLKIQRTERGDSAVYLCASSFFGTDTQYFGPGTRLTVL.

This clonotype appeared a few times. This chain uses TRBV24-1 with TRBJ2-3; D unresolved. The V gene lost 3 bases and the J gene lost 0 bases, with 9 bases spanning the gap. This CDR3 contains 15 residues. Germline V CDR1 and CDR2: KGHDR, SFDVKD. CDR3 DNA: TGTGCCACCAGTGATCACCTACTAAGCACAGATACGCAGTATTTT. It encodes CATSDHLLSTDTQYF.

This clonotype was observed a few times. V and J are TRBV2 and TRBJ2-7, with TRBD2 matching 11 bases. The V and J ends lost 5 bases and 6 bases, in that order; junction bases with no gene match: 6. Germline-derived CDR1 and CDR2 are SNHLY and FYNNEI. The CDR3 consists of 14 residues. The CDR3 here is CASSHSGRVLEQYF. CDR3 bases: TGTGCCAGCAGTCATAGCGGGAGGGTCCTCGAGCAGTACTTC.

This sequence joins TRBV7-8 and TRBJ1-4; TRBD1 matches at 8 bases. The CDR3 is 14 residues long. J gave up 6 bases and V 1 base, and 1 base lay outside the gene matches. The germline V gene has CDR1 SGHVS and CDR2 FQNEAQ. The CDR3 loop is CASSLVTGDEKLFF. CDR3 coding DNA: TGTGCCAGCAGCTTAGTGACAGGGGATGAAAAACTGTTTTTT. The full variable domain, in which reference TRBV7-8 and TRBJ1-4 provide the parts outside the CDR3, is GAGVSQSPRYKVAKRGQDVALRCDPISGHVSLFWYQQALGQGPEFLTYFQNEAQLDKSGLPSDRFFAERPEGSVSTLKIQRTQQEDSAVYLCASSLVTGDEKLFFGSGTQLSVL.

There are a few counts of this clonotype. This chain links TRBV13 with TRBJ2-1, with 14 bases lining up with TRBD2. J was trimmed by 9 bases and V by 3 bases; bases with no gene match: 4. Per germline, CDR1 PRHDT and CDR2 FYEKMQ (reference sequence). The CDR3 runs to 15 residues. CDR3 residues: CASSLGLAGVGEQFF. The CDR3 coding sequence is TGTGCCAGCAGCTTGGGACTAGCGGGAGTCGGTGAGCAGTTCTTC.

V usage is TRBV29-1 and J usage is TRBJ2-6; D may be TRBD1 (6 bases). The CDR3 runs to 14 residues. Germline CDR1 and CDR2: SQVTM and ANQGSEA. V lost 6 bases, J lost 2 bases, and 11 bases lay in between. The CDR3 loop reads CSVSQGTGANVLTF. Here the CDR3 DNA reads TGCAGCGTCTCACAGGGCACTGGGGCCAACGTCCTGACTTTC.

The chain couples TRBV4-3 to TRBJ2-3; D is unclear. Trimming removed 0 bases from V and 5 bases from J, with 15 bases in between. CDR3 size: 16 residues. Germline CDR1 is LGHNA and CDR2 is YSLEER. In DNA form, the CDR3 reads TGCGCCAGCAGCCAAGATGTGGGCGATCTTGGAGATACGCAGTATTTT. Its protein is CASSQDVGDLGDTQYF.

This clonotype was observed a few times. This rearrangement joins TRBV6-6 to TRBJ1-5; the D is unclear. V was cut by 0 bases and J by 0 bases, with 12 bases left in between. Germline lookup yields CDR1 MNHNY and CDR2 SVGAGI (reference sequence). The CDR3 is made up of 17 amino acids. CDR3 sequence: CASSYSRRGYSNQPQHF. DNA of the CDR3: TGTGCCAGCAGTTACTCGCGAAGAGGTTATAGCAATCAGCCCCAGCATTTT.

The rearrangement uses TRBV20-1 and TRBJ2-1; 10 nucleotides line up with TRBD2. The germline V gene has CDR1 DFQATT and CDR2 SNEGSKA (reference sequence). The J segment lost 5 bases and the V segment lost 6 bases, leaving 7 bases of the junction unmatched. There are 14 residues in the CDR3. The chain's CDR3 is CSAFRTSGNNEQFF. For the CDR3, the DNA is TGCAGTGCCTTTAGGACTAGCGGTAACAATGAGCAGTTCTTC.